The rows below give T cell receptor beta chains drawn from one sample of a study of Graves' ophthalmopathy and Graves' hyperthyroidism. TCRdb re-called the multiplex PCR reads through MiXCR, storing one row per CDR3 protein. The table has 500,000 to 700,000 distinct CDR3 sequences, approximately 35% seen once; the top ten hold over 3.5%. Sequences were obtained from peripheral blood or thyroid tissue (not recorded which). Receptors were obtained from an adult man with Graves' hyperthyroidism. CDR3s include the opening cysteine and the closing phenylalanine or tryptophan. Each record gives: V gene, J gene, clone size, D gene, CDR3 protein, CDR3 DNA. A D gene is named only where the DNA matches it firmly. Clone size appears in some rows only: once, few, many, or a class for an expanded clone.

TRBV11-2	TRBJ1-2	.	.	CASSLEGNTNYGYTF	TGTGCCAGCAGCTTAGAGGGTAATACTAACTATGGCTACACCTTC
TRBV7-3	TRBJ2-1	once	.	CASSLTDEQFF	TGTGCCAGCAGCTTAACCGATGAGCAGTTCTTC
TRBV10-3	TRBJ2-5	few	TRBD1	CAISEAETGEETQYF	TGTGCCATCAGTGAGGCTGAGACAGGGGAAGAGACCCAGTACTTC
TRBV9	TRBJ2-7	many	TRBD2	CASSEGLAVMAYEQYF	TGTGCCAGCAGCGAAGGACTAGCAGTAATGGCCTACGAGCAGTACTTC
TRBV5-1	TRBJ2-7	few	TRBD2	CASSFGGLAEYYEQYF	TGCGCCAGCAGCTTTGGAGGACTAGCGGAGTACTACGAGCAGTACTTC
TRBV6-5	TRBJ1-1	many	.	CASSVGLDTEAFF	TGTGCCAGCAGCGTCGGATTAGACACTGAAGCTTTCTTT
TRBV20-1	TRBJ1-6	few	.	CSARDRARVANSPLHF	TGCAGTGCTAGAGATCGGGCCAGGGTGGCAAATTCACCCCTCCACTTT
TRBV10-2	TRBJ2-1	.	.	CASTELGGNNEQFF	TGCGCCAGCACCGAGTTGGGGGGCAACAATGAGCAGTTCTTC
TRBV6-5	TRBJ1-4	.	TRBD1	CASRGTGINEKLFF	TGTGCCAGTAGAGGGACAGGAATAAATGAAAAACTGTTTTTT
TRBV5-1	TRBJ1-2	.	.	CASSRNANYGYTF	TGCGCCAGCAGCCGGAATGCTAACTATGGCTACACCTTC
TRBV12-3/TRBV12-4	TRBJ1-5	many	.	CASSRDRVSNQPQHF	TGTGCCAGCAGTCGGGACCGAGTGAGCAATCAGCCCCAGCATTTT
TRBV12-3/TRBV12-4	TRBJ2-2	.	.	CASSFRPPPNTGELFF	TGTGCCAGCAGTTTTAGGCCCCCCCCGAACACCGGGGAGCTGTTTTTT
TRBV9	TRBJ2-5	many	TRBD2	CASSPGRAGVGETQYF	TGTGCCAGCAGCCCCGGAAGGGCGGGAGTCGGAGAGACCCAGTACTTC
TRBV15	TRBJ1-1	few	.	CATSTRGVSTEAFF	TGTGCCACCAGCACCAGGGGTGTGAGCACTGAAGCTTTCTTT
TRBV18	TRBJ1-2	.	.	CAIFLGYTF	TGTGCCATCTTCCTGGGCTACACCTTC
TRBV7-3	TRBJ2-7	.	.	CASSLREMGGNEQYF	TGTGCCAGCAGCTTGCGGGAGATGGGGGGCAATGAGCAGTACTTC
TRBV20-1	TRBJ1-6	many	TRBD1	CSAYPSGQGLYNSPLHF	TGCAGTGCTTACCCATCCGGACAGGGACTCTATAATTCACCCCTCCACTTT
TRBV20-1	TRBJ2-7	many	.	CSARDGRQTYEQYF	TGCAGTGCTAGAGATGGACGGCAGACCTACGAGCAGTACTTC
TRBV20-1	TRBJ1-5	.	.	CSASQGGGLNQPQHF	TGCAGTGCTAGTCAAGGGGGGGGCCTTAATCAGCCCCAGCATTTT
TRBV12-3/TRBV12-4	TRBJ2-5	many	.	CASGTEGEETQYF	TGTGCCAGCGGGACCGAAGGAGAAGAGACCCAGTACTTC
TRBV20-1	TRBJ1-2	many	TRBD1	CSAPRTGMTFDYGYTF	TGCAGTGCTCCGAGGACAGGGATGACATTTGACTATGGCTACACCTTC
TRBV4-1	TRBJ2-7	.	TRBD2	CASSQRGASGTYEQYF	TGCGCCAGCAGCCAAAGGGGGGCTAGCGGGACCTACGAGCAGTACTTC
TRBV24-1	TRBJ2-5	many	TRBD1	CATGGGTGGQTQYF	TGTGCCACCGGGGGAGGGACAGGGGGACAGACCCAGTACTTC
TRBV27	TRBJ1-1	few	TRBD1	CASSLSNRGTEAFF	TGTGCCAGCAGTTTATCGAACAGGGGCACTGAAGCTTTCTTT
TRBV7-3	TRBJ1-2	many	.	CASSLIGQGHGYTF	TGTGCCAGCAGCTTAATTGGCCAGGGTCATGGCTACACCTTC
TRBV5-1	TRBJ2-3	.	.	CASSSMTESRAQSPTQYF	TGCGCCAGCAGCTCGATGACGGAGTCCCGGGCCCAGAGCCCGACGCAGTATTTT
TRBV7-9	TRBJ2-7	few	TRBD2	CASSQKASGRSYEQYF	TGTGCCAGCAGCCAAAAGGCTAGCGGGAGGTCCTACGAGCAGTACTTC
TRBV2	TRBJ1-2	.	.	CASSVVRVSYGYTF	TGTGCCAGCAGTGTCGTCAGGGTGAGTTATGGCTACACCTTC
TRBV27	TRBJ2-7	.	TRBD1	CATRTGGYEQYF	TGTGCCACTAGGACAGGGGGCTACGAGCAGTACTTC
TRBV19	TRBJ2-3	once	TRBD1	CASSRYGTGVTSGTTDTQYF	TGCGCCAGCAGCCGATATGGGACAGGGGTAACTAGCGGCACCACAGATACGCAGTATTTT
TRBV7-9	TRBJ2-7	many	.	CASSLAYGDPTYEQYF	TGTGCCAGCAGCTTAGCTTATGGCGACCCAACCTACGAGCAGTACTTC
TRBV12-3/TRBV12-4	TRBJ2-5	few	.	CASSPGAVQGPFQETQYF	TGTGCCAGCAGCCCTGGGGCGGTCCAGGGGCCCTTCCAAGAGACCCAGTACTTC
TRBV20-1	TRBJ1-5	.	TRBD1	CSAKAGDSDNQPQHF	TGCAGTGCGAAGGCCGGGGACAGCGACAATCAGCCCCAGCATTTT
TRBV6-5	TRBJ2-5	many	.	CASRRTVLETQYF	TGTGCCAGCAGAAGGACAGTATTAGAGACCCAGTACTTC
TRBV5-5	TRBJ1-1	.	TRBD1	CASSIIHPQGGTTEAFF	TGTGCCAGTAGTATTATCCACCCACAGGGGGGGACCACTGAAGCTTTCTTT
TRBV29-1	TRBJ2-7	.	TRBD2	CSAHLAGAYEQYF	TGCAGCGCCCATCTAGCGGGTGCATACGAGCAGTACTTC
TRBV6-6	TRBJ2-7	many	.	CASSYSEGSYEQYF	TGTGCCAGCAGTTACTCGGAGGGCTCCTACGAGCAGTACTTC
TRBV24-1	TRBJ2-5	.	TRBD1	CATSEQGGGEAQYF	TGCGCCACCAGTGAACAGGGGGGAGGCGAGGCCCAGTACTTC
TRBV2	TRBJ1-5	many	.	CASSEAPGNSNQPQHF	TGTGCCAGCAGTGAAGCGCCCGGGAATAGCAATCAGCCCCAGCATTTT
TRBV13	TRBJ2-2	many	TRBD2	CASSSAGAGELFF	TGTGCCAGCAGCTCTGCGGGAGCTGGGGAGCTGTTTTTT
TRBV20-1	TRBJ1-6	.	.	CSARVRRVTGIHF	TGCAGTGCTAGAGTTAGGAGGGTGACGGGGATTCACTTT
TRBV11-2	TRBJ1-5	.	.	CASSLEGWGGKSNEPQHF	TGTGCCAGCAGCTTAGAAGGCTGGGGGGGAAAGAGCAATGAGCCCCAGCATTTT
TRBV5-8	TRBJ2-2	many	TRBD2	CASSRTSNTGELFF	TGTGCCAGCAGCAGGACTAGTAACACCGGGGAGCTGTTTTTT
TRBV10-3	TRBJ1-5	many	.	CAISGDTNQPQHF	TGTGCCATCAGCGGGGACACCAATCAGCCCCAGCATTTT
TRBV7-8	TRBJ1-1	many	.	CASTPGGTEAFF	TGTGCCAGCACCCCGGGTGGCACTGAAGCTTTCTTT
TRBV2	TRBJ2-5	once	.	CASSSSKGAAPQETQYF	TGTGCCAGCAGTTCATCAAAAGGGGCAGCACCACAAGAGACCCAGTACTTC
TRBV12-3/TRBV12-4	TRBJ1-6	many	.	CASSYVQGRGNSPLHF	TGTGCCAGCAGTTACGTACAGGGCCGTGGGAATTCACCCCTCCACTTT
TRBV29-1	TRBJ2-5	.	TRBD1	CSVTPVEPGQQETQYF	TGCAGCGTCACACCGGTTGAGCCGGGACAGCAAGAGACCCAGTACTTC
TRBV7-2	TRBJ1-6	.	TRBD1	CASSPMTGGDSPLHF	TGTGCCAGCAGCCCAATGACAGGGGGCGATTCACCCCTCCACTTT
TRBV2	TRBJ2-3	.	TRBD2	CASSSVRGTISTDTQYF	TGTGCCAGCAGCTCCGTGCGGGGGACGATTAGCACAGATACGCAGTATTTT